Each of the 24 T cell receptor beta chains below was sequenced from the same sample in a study of T cell responses to AZD1222 COVID-19 vaccine. Libraries were prepared by immunoSEQ multiplex PCR; TCRdb keeps only in-frame clonotypes and omits some of them. This sample carries more than 250,000 clones, 80% to 95% of them seen once, and the ten largest clones take 0.55%. The sequences come from peripheral blood, collected on day 0 of AZD1222 vaccination. All receptors derive from an adult in good health.

The chain couples TRBV27 to TRBJ1-1; unclear D gene. Looked up from germline, CDR1 is MNHEY and CDR2 is SMNVEV (reference sequence). This CDR3 spans 9 amino acids. V lost 7 bases and J 5 bases, leaving 2 bases between the germline ends. The DNA for the CDR3 is TGTGCCAGCAAAACTGAAGCTTTCTTT. Translation gives CASKTEAFF.

The CDR3: CASSMDRGRGGTQYF. DNA of the CDR3: TGTGCCAGCAGTATGGACAGGGGGCGCGGAGGTACGCAGTATTTT. The V call is TRBV5-5, the J call TRBJ2-3, with 11 bases aligning to TRBD1. V shed 5 bases and J 8 bases; nucleotides not matched to a gene: 10. The CDR3 is 15 residues long. CDR1 and CDR2 (germline): SGHKS, YYEKEE (reference sequence).

The chain carries TRBV5-6 and TRBJ1-1; unclear D gene. This CDR3 is 14 amino acids long. Germline assignment: CDR1 SGHDT and CDR2 YYEEEE. The ends were cut back, 0 bases at V and 4 bases at J, with 10 bases in the middle. The CDR3 DNA sequence: TGTGCCAGCAGCTTGGGACACTCGGGCACTGAAGCTTTCTTT. Encoded protein: CASSLGHSGTEAFF.

V usage is TRBV6-2 or TRBV6-3 and J usage is TRBJ1-2; TRBD1 might be the D (6 bases). Trimming removed 5 bases at V and 8 bases at J, with 12 bases between. From germline, CDR1 is MNHEY and CDR2 SVGEGT. The length of the CDR3 is 12 residues. CDR3 loop: CASSRTVEGYTF. The CDR3 DNA reads as TGTGCCAGCAGTCGGACAGTAGAAGGCTACACCTTC.

This clone showed up just once. The rearrangement uses TRBV28 and TRBJ2-6; no definite D call. Germline CDR1 is MDHEN and CDR2 is SYDVKM. This CDR3 region has 15 residues. The V end was cut by 3 bases, the J end by 3 bases, with 9 bases between. Here the CDR3 DNA reads TGTGCCAGCAGTTTGAGGTTTCTTGGGGCCAACGTCCTGACTTTC. It translates to CASSLRFLGANVLTF.

The gene calls are TRBV11-2 and TRBJ2-7, with D perhaps matching TRBD1 (5 bases). CDR1 is SGHAT, CDR2 FQNNGV, per germline. This CDR3 has 14 residues. The V gene lost 5 bases and the J gene lost 1 base, with 12 bases spanning the gap. CDR3 sequence reads: CASSVRQRSYEQYF. CDR3 nucleotides: TGTGCCAGCAGCGTAAGACAGCGATCCTACGAGCAGTACTTC.

On this clone: Other DNA sequences in this specimen translate into the identical CDR3. V is TRBV5-1 and J is TRBJ1-2; D is ambiguous. Germline V lookup: CDR1 SGHRS, CDR2 YFSETQ. CDR3 length: 14 amino acids. Deletions cut 0 bases from V and 4 bases from J, with 10 bases between. This CDR3 is CASSLDPGSYGYTF. Here the CDR3 DNA reads TGCGCCAGCAGCTTGGACCCCGGATCCTATGGCTACACCTTC.

This clone was observed once. The rearrangement joins TRBV9 to TRBJ1-4; D unclear. Trimming left V 0 bases short and J 14 bases short, with 20 bases between. The CDR3 runs 15 residues. Germline V gene data show CDR1 as SGDLS and CDR2 as YYNGEE. The DNA of the CDR3 is TGTGCCAGCAGCGTAGGATGGTCGGGCGGAGATCTCCTGTTTTTT. Translating it yields CASSVGWSGGDLLFF.

Only one count was recorded for this clone. Here the CDR3 DNA reads TGTGCCAGCAGCTTAGTCGGGACAGCCTATGGCTACACCTTC. Translated, it gives CASSLVGTAYGYTF. The chain employs TRBV7-9 and TRBJ1-2, with TRBD1 identical over 7 bases. Per the germline V gene, CDR1 is SEHNR and CDR2 is FQNEAQ (reference sequence). The length of the CDR3 is 14 residues. V lost 1 base to trimming and J lost 4 bases; unmatched junction nucleotides: 3.

Regarding this clone: Other DNA sequences of this sample code for an identical CDR3. The chain carries TRBV3-1 (or the pseudogene TRBV3-2) and TRBJ1-3; unclear D gene. CDR1 LGHDT and CDR2 YNNKEL come from the germline V gene (reference sequence). The CDR3 runs 13 residues. Trimming pared 1 base from V and 2 bases from J, leaving 3 bases between. The CDR3 protein is CASSQVPGNTIYF. The CDR3 DNA sequence: TGTGCCAGCAGCCAAGTCCCTGGAAACACCATATATTTT.

This clone was counted a few times. V and J are TRBV19 and TRBJ2-3, with 8 bases fitting TRBD2. Germline V gene lookup returns CDR1 LNHDA and CDR2 SQIVND (reference sequence). The CDR3 is made up of 16 amino acids. The J segment lost 2 bases and the V segment lost 3 bases, leaving 7 bases of the junction unmatched. CDR3 region: CASSIGAGVITDTQYF. The CDR3 coding sequence is TGTGCCAGTAGTATTGGAGCGGGGGTGATCACAGATACGCAGTATTTT. Full variable domain (outside the CDR3, taken from reference TRBV19 and TRBJ2-3): DGGITQSPKYLFRKEGQNVTLSCEQNLNHDAMYWYRQDPGQGLRLIYYSQIVNDFQKGDIAEGYSVSREKKESFPLTVTSAQKNPTAFYLCASSIGAGVITDTQYFGPGTRLTVL.

This clone turned up a few times. V is TRBV11-2 and J is TRBJ2-1; no reliable D call. V lost 0 bases and J lost 7, with 7 bases in between. CDR3 length: 13 residues. The germline V gene encodes CDR1 SGHAT and CDR2 FQNNGV. The CDR3 region is CASSLEVGNEQFF. Written as DNA, the CDR3 is TGTGCCAGCAGCTTAGAGGTCGGGAATGAGCAGTTCTTC.

The rearrangement uses TRBV3-1 (or the pseudogene TRBV3-2) and TRBJ2-7; possible D gene TRBD2, 5 bases. Trimming shortened V by 5 bases and J by 0 bases, and 8 bases separated the two germline ends. The germline gives CDR1 LGHDT, CDR2 YNNKEL (reference sequence). The CDR3 consists of 13 residues. CDR3 residues: CASSSGISYEQYF. CDR3 nucleotide sequence: TGTGCCAGCAGCTCGGGGATCTCCTACGAGCAGTACTTC.

V gene TRBV7-2 combines with J gene TRBJ2-3; no firm D call. Germline CDR1 is SGHTA and CDR2 is FQGNSA. The CDR3 is 14 residues long. The ends were cut back, 1 base at V and 0 bases at J, with 5 bases in the middle. Written as DNA, the CDR3 is TGTGCCAGCAGCTTAGTACGTAGCACAGATACGCAGTATTTT. Its protein product is CASSLVRSTDTQYF.

This clone has only one observation. The chain employs TRBV16 and TRBJ2-1; D gene ambiguous. Trimming pared 2 bases from V and 0 bases from J, leaving 11 bases between. CDR1 KGHSY and CDR2 FQNENV come from the germline V gene. This CDR3 spans 16 amino acids. The CDR3 region has the DNA TGTGCCAGCAGCCAAGCGGCGAGGCCCTCCTACAATGAGCAGTTCTTC. Its translation is CASSQAARPSYNEQFF.

The CDR3 DNA follows: TGTGCCACCTCGTTCGGGATTGGGGGCTACACCTTC. Encoded protein: CATSFGIGGYTF. The chain has TRBV6-6 and TRBJ1-2; D ambiguous. The CDR3 covers 12 residues. V lost 10 bases, J lost 8 bases, and 17 bases lay in between. Looked up from germline, CDR1 is MNHNY and CDR2 is SVGAGI (reference sequence).

The chain employs TRBV6-5 and TRBJ2-7, with a weak D call TRBD2 (5 bases). The CDR3 length is 13 residues. CDR1 and CDR2 (germline): MNHEY, SVGAGI. The V and J ends lost 0 bases and 5 bases respectively, with 8 bases between them. CDR3 protein: CASSYSIGNEQYF. DNA for the CDR3: TGTGCCAGCAGTTACTCGATCGGGAACGAGCAGTACTTC.

V and J are TRBV2 and TRBJ2-7, with D possibly matching TRBD2 (5 bases). There are 12 residues in the CDR3. Germline CDR1 SNHLY, CDR2 FYNNEI. The germline V and J ends were trimmed by 4 bases and 7 bases, with 11 bases remaining between them. CDR3 sequence: CASSVLAREQYF. CDR3 DNA: TGTGCCAGCAGTGTGCTAGCTCGGGAGCAGTACTTC.

This sequence joins TRBV20-1 and TRBJ2-2; D possibly corresponds to TRBD2 (6 bases). The ends were cut back, 3 bases at V and 6 bases at J, with 14 bases in the middle. CDR3 size: 14 residues. From germline, CDR1 is DFQATT and CDR2 SNEGSKA (reference sequence). CDR3 DNA: TGCAGTGCTAGTCGGGGGAGAGGGTCCGGGGAGCTGTTTTTT. Protein sequence: CSASRGRGSGELFF.

The chain employs TRBV7-8 and TRBJ2-5; D call uncertain. This CDR3 has 11 amino acids. In germline, CDR1 is SGHVS, CDR2 FQNEAQ. Between the trimmed V and J ends, which lost 4 bases and 5 bases, there was a span of 5 bases. CDR3 region: CASSSRETQYF. CDR3 in DNA: TGTGCCAGCAGCTCTCGGGAGACCCAGTACTTC.

This chain connects TRBV5-1 to TRBJ2-6; weak D call: TRBD2 (5 bases). V was shortened by 3 bases and J by 1 base, with 5 bases between the two germline ends. The CDR3 runs to 14 residues. Germline-derived CDR1 and CDR2 are SGHRS and YFSETQ. As DNA, the CDR3 is TGCGCCAGCAGCTCGGGGTCTGGGGCCAACGTCCTGACTTTC. Translating gives CASSSGSGANVLTF.

The CDR3 bases are TGTGCCAGCAGCCCCCCTACCGGGACTGCTTCGGGTGCCCAGTACTTC. It codes for CASSPPTGTASGAQYF. The chain carries TRBV7-2 and TRBJ2-5, with TRBD2 as a possible D gene (6 bases). The CDR3 sequence is 16 residues long. Germline-derived CDR1 and CDR2 are SGHTA and FQGNSA. V lost 5 bases and J 9 bases, leaving 25 bases between the germline ends.

The chain uses TRBV27 and TRBJ1-2; D ambiguous. CDR3 length: 14 amino acids. Germline lookup yields CDR1 MNHEY and CDR2 SMNVEV (reference sequence). The V end was cut by 2 bases, the J end by 4 bases, with 11 bases between. The DNA of the CDR3 is TGTGCCAGCAGTTTACCCCCCCGGGGCTATGGCTACACCTTC. Residues: CASSLPPRGYGYTF.

The chain combines TRBV5-6 with TRBJ2-2, with D perhaps TRBD1 (6 bases). CDR3 size: 17 residues. Germline V gene lookup returns CDR1 SGHDT and CDR2 YYEEEE. V was clipped by 0 bases and J by 7 bases, with 19 bases between them. This CDR3 is CASSLGIRDKEYGELFF. CDR3 bases: TGTGCCAGCAGCTTGGGAATCCGGGACAAAGAGTACGGGGAGCTGTTTTTT.